This T cell receptor beta chain was recorded in a study of blood T cell repertoires in COVID-19. Study summary: In each case, the material was cDNA or gDNA derived from T cells, B-cell-depleted T cells, or PBMCs.

Germline V gene data show CDR1 as LNHDA and CDR2 as SQIVND (reference sequence). CDR3 length: 15 residues. The V and J ends lost 5 bases and 4 bases, in that order; junction bases with no gene match: 6. Generated by immunoSEQ multiplex PCR, the TCRdb table keeps only in-frame clones and is missing some. This sample has fewer than 350,000 clones, with 70% to 90% found just once. Sequencing input: peripheral blood. This chain joins TRBV19 and TRBJ1-1; 11 nucleotides match TRBD1. The sequence came from a woman between 50 and 59 years old with active or convalescent COVID-19. The CDR3 DNA reads as TGTGCCAGTAGTGAGGACAGGGGGCTGGGCACTGAAGCTTTCTTT. Its translation is CASSEDRGLGTEAFF.